The clone carrying this TCR delta chain was seen more than once but under ten times. TCRdb re-called the RT-PCR reads using CATT. The sample has 13,000 to 15,000 delta-chain clones, about 32% seen once. This entry belongs to a study of gamma-delta T cells after stem cell transplantation. The V gene end was trimmed by 0 bases and the J gene end by 0 bases; junction bases not matched to a gene: 3. In germline, CDR1 is GEAIGNYY, CDR2 EKD. CDR3 length: 19 amino acids. The clonotype originates from a human donor. It is not recorded whose cells these are; they may come from a transplant donor. The V gene is TRDV2, the J gene TRDJ3, with TRDD3 matching 11 bases. Sequencing was carried out using gamma-delta T cells. The CDR3 here is CACDTWGIRGSWDTRQMFF. The CDR3 DNA follows: TGTGCCTGTGACACCTGGGGGATACGAGGCTCCTGGGACACCCGACAGATGTTTTTC.